This TCR beta chain comes out of a study of T cell changes during pregnancy in multiple sclerosis (dated by TCRdb to about 2019). Context from the whole study: In women with multiple sclerosis, the researchers looked at how the T cell repertoire shifted as pregnancy progressed.

Preparation of the library involved the immunoSEQ multiplex PCR assay. Drawn from immuneACCESS, this table holds only the in-frame rearrangements with V and J called that TCRdb kept. Clones are partly lost; checked studies trace under half to an unresolved V gene and leave the rest unexplained. This sample comprises 65,000 to 90,000 clones, about 90% of them detected only once. The top ten constitute roughly 4% of the sample. As for this clone: Its antigen is unknown. It has no much larger one-base neighbor in the sample; base qualities were not kept.

The junction shows trimming of 1 base on V and 0 bases on J, plus 8 bases between the germline ends. Counted from cysteine to phenylalanine, this CDR3 has 15 amino acids. Kept here is only the CDR3 DNA, which spans 45 bases and is read in frame from base 1. The germline V gene yields SGHTA for CDR1 and FQGNSA for CDR2. Sequenced material: PBMCs, taken in the first trimester of pregnancy. This sequence uses TRBV7-2 and TRBJ2-3; the D gene cannot be resolved reliably. This receptor was taken from a female donor in good health, serving as a control in a pregnancy study. Some clones in this sample may be carry-over from other donors' samples. Read as DNA, the sequence is TGTGCCAGCAGCTTAGTAGCAATTAGCACAGATACGCAGTATTTT. This codes for CASSLVAISTDTQYF.